A selection of T cell receptor beta chains follows, all from one sample in a study of blood T cell repertoires in COVID-19. The assay was immunoSEQ multiplex PCR, and TCRdb's table has in-frame clones only and misses some. The sample contains more than 250,000 clones, approximately 85% of which appear only once. The sequenced sample was PBMCs or T cells enriched from blood (not recorded which). The receptors here all came from a man aged 25-45 years who had recovered from COVID-19. The CDR3 runs from the conserved cysteine through the conserved F or W. The D gene is left open where the match is weak. Expanded clones are given a class, and other clones once, few, many or no size at all.

>TRBJ2-3|NA|TRBV3-1/TRBV3-2|TRBD2
TGTGCCAGCAGCCCCGCGCCGGGGGGGCTCGCGGATACGCAGTATTTT
CASSPAPGGLADTQYF
>TRBJ2-1|NA|TRBV6-2/TRBV6-3|NA
TGTGCCAGCAGTTACCCGGGGTATGAGCAGTTCTTC
CASSYPGYEQFF
>TRBJ1-2|NA|TRBV3-1/TRBV3-2|NA
TGTGCCAGCAGCCTGGGGACATCAGCTAACTATGGCTACACCTTC
CASSLGTSANYGYTF
>TRBJ2-5|NA|TRBV30|TRBD2
TGTGCCTTACATAGCGGGGGGTTTCTGAATAATCAAGAGACCCAGTACTTC
CALHSGGFLNNQETQYF
>TRBJ1-3|NA|TRBV7-9|NA
TGTGCCAGCAGAACAGACGGTGGAAACACCATATATTTT
CASRTDGGNTIYF
>TRBJ2-1|NA|TRBV30|TRBD2
TGTGCCTGGGGAACCGGACTAGCTGGTGAGCAGTTCTTC
CAWGTGLAGEQFF
>TRBJ2-6|NA|TRBV6-5|NA
TGTGCCAGCTCGGGGGCTGGGGCCAACGTCCTGACTTTC
CASSGAGANVLTF
>TRBJ2-1|NA|TRBV10-2|TRBD1
TGCGCCAGCAGATTACAGGACAGGGACTTTAACAATGAGCAGTTCTTC
CASRLQDRDFNNEQFF
>TRBJ1-1|NA|TRBV27|TRBD1
TGTGCCAGCAGTAGACACCTGACAGGGGCGGTTGAAGCTTTCTTT
CASSRHLTGAVEAFF
>TRBJ2-1|NA|TRBV5-1|NA
TGCGCCAGCAGCCCAGGAACAGCTTACAATGAGCAGTTCTTC
CASSPGTAYNEQFF
>TRBJ2-2|NA|TRBV7-9|NA
TGTGCCACCCCGAGGGATACCGGGGAGCTGTTTTTT
CATPRDTGELFF
>TRBJ1-1|NA|TRBV3-1/TRBV3-2|NA
TGTGCCAGCAGCCAGGTTAGCAGGGCGAACACTGAAGCTTTCTTT
CASSQVSRANTEAFF
>TRBJ1-2|NA|TRBV3-1/TRBV3-2|NA
TGTGCCAGCAGCCTTATTCAGCAGGACTATGGCTACACCTTC
CASSLIQQDYGYTF
>TRBJ2-7|NA|TRBV6-2/TRBV6-3|NA
TGTGCCAGCAGTTTTAGCAGCTACGAGCAGTACTTC
CASSFSSYEQYF
>TRBJ1-2|NA|TRBV2|NA
TGTGCCAGCAGTGAGTTGCCACCGCAACAGGGATTGGTTGGCTACACCTTC
CASSELPPQQGLVGYTF
>TRBJ2-5|NA|TRBV7-9|NA
TGTGCCAGCAGCTTAGGAAGGACAGTTCAAGAGACCCAGTACTTC
CASSLGRTVQETQYF
>TRBJ1-1|NA|TRBV9|TRBD1
TGTGCCAGCAGCGTCGGGACAGGGGGCGGTAACACTGAAGCTTTCTTT
CASSVGTGGGNTEAFF
>TRBJ2-3|NA|TRBV29-1|NA
TGCAGCGTTGTTGCCCGGGAAAGGAAGTTGGCAGATACGCAGTATTTT
CSVVARERKLADTQYF
>TRBJ1-2|NA|TRBV5-8|TRBD1
TGTGCCAGCTACCGGGACAGGGGCTATGGCTACACCTTC
CASYRDRGYGYTF
>TRBJ2-3|NA|TRBV11-3|NA
TGTGCCAGCAGCCCCTGGACGGGGTCAGATACGCAGTATTTT
CASSPWTGSDTQYF
>TRBJ1-4|NA|TRBV30|NA
TGTGCCTGGATAAGCCAGAGGGGGTGGGGTGAAAAACTGTTTTTT
CAWISQRGWGEKLFF
>TRBJ1-1|NA|TRBV7-2|NA
TGTGCCAGCAGCCCAAGGACTGGGAACACTGAAGCTTTCTTT
CASSPRTGNTEAFF
>TRBJ1-1|NA|TRBV7-2|NA
TGTGCCAGCAGCTTTGAGTTGAGGGCTTTCTTT
CASSFELRAFF
>TRBJ2-5|NA|TRBV7-8|NA
TGTGCCAGCAGCTTAGCGCGATGGGTAAAGGGGCAGGCCCAGTACTTC
CASSLARWVKGQAQYF
>TRBJ1-1|NA|TRBV30|NA
TGTGCCTGGAGTGTACGGGGAGGCGGGAACACTGAAGCTTTCTTT
CAWSVRGGGNTEAFF
>TRBJ1-2|NA|TRBV7-6|TRBD1
TGTGCCAGCAGCTTAGACGACAGGGGCTATGGCTACACCTTC
CASSLDDRGYGYTF
>TRBJ1-5|NA|TRBV5-6|NA
TGTGCCAGCAGCTTGTTCGGGAACGGCAATCAGCCCCAGCATTTT
CASSLFGNGNQPQHF
>TRBJ1-1|NA|TRBV24-1|NA
TGTGCCACCAGTGGTCGCGGGCTGTACACTGAAGCTTTCTTT
CATSGRGLYTEAFF
>TRBJ2-7|once|TRBV6-5|NA
TGTGCCAGCAGTAGAGGGGGAACTACCACCTACGAGCAGTACTTC
CASSRGGTTTYEQYF
>TRBJ1-3|NA|TRBV7-6|NA
TGTGCCAGCAGCTTTACAAGCTCTGGAAACACCATATATTTT
CASSFTSSGNTIYF
>TRBJ2-1|NA|TRBV5-1|TRBD2
TGCGCCAGCAGCTTCGGCGGGGGGGATAACAATGAGCAGTTCTTC
CASSFGGGDNNEQFF
>TRBJ1-4|once|TRBV18|TRBD1
TGTGCCAGCTCACCTCAGGGGGCCGCAACTAATGAAAAACTGTTTTTT
CASSPQGAATNEKLFF
>TRBJ2-7|NA|TRBV5-1|NA
TGCGCCAGCAGCCCCGGGACACAAACTAAGTACTTC
CASSPGTQTKYF
>TRBJ1-5|NA|TRBV24-1|TRBD1
TGTGCCACCAGCCCTGGTGGAGGGGGCGGACAGCCCCAGCATTTT
CATSPGGGGGQPQHF
>TRBJ2-3|NA|TRBV4-1|NA
TGCGCCAGCAGCCAAACAGGGGGGGATAGCACAGATACGCAGTATTTT
CASSQTGGDSTDTQYF
>TRBJ1-1|once|TRBV3-1/TRBV3-2|TRBD1
TGTGCCAGCAGTCGACAGGGGATTGGCACTGAAGCTTTCTTT
CASSRQGIGTEAFF
>TRBJ1-1|NA|TRBV6-9|NA
TGTGCCAGCAGTTACCTCGAGGGAAACACTGAAGCTTTCTTT
CASSYLEGNTEAFF
>TRBJ1-2|NA|TRBV11-2|NA
TGTGCCAGCAGCTTAGGTCCCTCACGGGGGAATGGCTACACCTTC
CASSLGPSRGNGYTF
>TRBJ2-7|NA|TRBV7-9|TRBD2
TGTGCCAGCAGACGCGGGGGGACCTACGAGCAGTACTTC
CASRRGGTYEQYF
>TRBJ2-1|NA|TRBV18|NA
TGTGCCAGCTCACCATCCGGGGGTTTCAATGAGCAGTTCTTC
CASSPSGGFNEQFF
>TRBJ2-7|NA|TRBV2|TRBD1
TGTGCCAGCAGTCAGACAGGGGCTGCCTACGAGCAGTACTTC
CASSQTGAAYEQYF
>TRBJ1-1|NA|TRBV7-2|NA
TGTGCCAGCAGCTTAGTCCGGAGGCCTGAAGCTTTCTTT
CASSLVRRPEAFF
>TRBJ2-5|NA|TRBV5-1|TRBD2
TGCGCCAGCAGCCCCACGCCACTAGCGGGGGGGCGAGAGACCCAGTACTTC
CASSPTPLAGGRETQYF
>TRBJ1-1|NA|TRBV18|NA
TGTGCCAGCTCACCTTTAAGCGTCGACACTGAAGCTTTCTTT
CASSPLSVDTEAFF
>TRBJ1-4|NA|TRBV5-1|NA
TGCGCCAGCAGCTTGACGACAGGAGGAAATGAAAAACTGTTTTTT
CASSLTTGGNEKLFF